This is a list of T cell receptor beta chains from one sample in a study of cytomegalovirus exposure and HLA in healthy donors. The repertoire was sequenced with immunoSEQ multiplex PCR; TCRdb's copy has only in-frame clones and lacks some. In the table there are 200,000 or so clones, about 79% of which are singletons. The sample taken for sequencing was PBMCs. The receptors were sampled from a boy under 10 years old in good health and CMV-seronegative. Both conserved end residues are trimmed from each CDR3. A D gene is named only where the DNA matches it firmly.

v_gene	d_gene	j_gene	CDR3aa
TRBV19	-	TRBJ1-1	ASNFLGGRAF
TRBV5-6	-	TRBJ1-2	ASSLGTMALVT
TRBV6-5	-	TRBJ2-7	ASSYLQGYEQY
TRBV7-9	-	TRBJ1-2	ASSSQLYGYT
TRBV6-5	TRBD2	TRBJ2-7	ASSASSGEQY
TRBV5-6	TRBD2	TRBJ2-5	ASSLEWVAGEETQY
TRBV7-2	-	TRBJ1-1	ASSLDSFNTEAF
TRBV7-8	TRBD1	TRBJ2-7	ASSPLFGQVEYEQY
TRBV5-6	-	TRBJ2-1	ASSFEFSYNEQF
TRBV10-3	-	TRBJ2-3	AISEYRLASTDTQY
TRBV4-1	-	TRBJ1-5	ASSQDGQLNQPQH
TRBV19	TRBD1	TRBJ2-5	ASSPGQAYQETQY
TRBV11-2	-	TRBJ1-2	ASSPPGSRLSGYT
TRBV27	TRBD1	TRBJ2-7	ASSLTGQGRGYEQY
TRBV5-4	TRBD1	TRBJ2-2	ASSSNRGFSTGELF
TRBV19	-	TRBJ1-2	ASTSAGIVYGYT
TRBV18	-	TRBJ1-5	ASSPGGSDEPQH
TRBV7-9	-	TRBJ1-4	ASSSRGGVWEKLF
TRBV7-3	TRBD1	TRBJ1-1	ASSVGTVENTEAF
TRBV19	TRBD1	TRBJ1-1	ASRGQGMNTEAF
TRBV7-3	-	TRBJ2-5	ASSPGAGARSQY
TRBV19	-	TRBJ1-5	ASSIGGAPH
TRBV9	TRBD2	TRBJ2-1	ASSPGLAGYNEQF
TRBV29-1	-	TRBJ1-1	SVQGHLNTEAF
TRBV18	TRBD1	TRBJ1-1	ASSPGQAENTEAF
TRBV23-1	-	TRBJ1-5	ANRPTVPRSNQPQH
TRBV6-6	TRBD2	TRBJ2-1	ASSLRLAGDNEQF